This TCR beta chain was found in a study of T cells in Graves' hyperthyroidism and ophthalmopathy. This CDR3 region has 15 residues. V lost 5 bases, J lost 7 bases, and 17 bases lay in between. Amplification of TCR beta CDR3 regions used RNA as the template. In the first-round RT-PCR of the TCR CDR3, the HTBI primer set was used. TCRdb called the multiplex PCR reads again in MiXCR, with one record for every CDR3 protein. The repertoire holds about 640,000 distinct CDR3 sequences, with 14% as singletons. Whole-study findings and limits: Clonotypes that were expanded in thyroid above 0.001 mostly appeared in blood too. Patients with ophthalmopathy were separated from those with stable hyperthyroidism by a 13 V-J model.

Ophthalmopathy patients all had a Clinical Activity Score of at least 3, a NOSPECS grade of at least 4 and disease under 3 months old. Diagnoses rested on clinical symptoms, serum thyroxine and TRAb, thyroid ultrasound and orbital computed tomography. This clonotype came up many times. Its specificity is not known. The sequencing input was blood. This chain connects TRBV12-3 or TRBV12-4 to TRBJ2-2; tentative D call: TRBD1 (6 bases). The receptor was isolated from a woman aged 45-65 years with Graves' ophthalmopathy. The CDR3 here is CASSPNRVVGGELFF. CDR3 nucleotide sequence: TGTGCCAGCAGTCCTAACAGGGTGGTCGGCGGGGAGCTGTTTTTT.